These 13 T cell receptor beta chains were sequenced from one sample in a study of control samples from healthy donors and cancer patients. TCRdb keeps only in-frame clones here, not all; method: immunoSEQ multiplex PCR. The table shows around 19,000 clones, with roughly 80% occurring only once. What was sequenced was PBMCs. These receptor sequences come from a man aged 80 or over with head and neck cancer.

The CDR3 loop reads CASTDRVLLFF. The DNA of the CDR3 is TGTGCCAGCACCGACAGGGTTCTACTGTTTTTT. The chain carries TRBV28 and TRBJ1-4, with 7 bases fitting TRBD1. V was clipped by 7 bases and J by 13 bases; unmatched bases: 6. This CDR3 spans 11 amino acids. Germline CDR1 MDHEN, CDR2 SYDVKM.

V gene TRBV12-3 or TRBV12-4 combines with J gene TRBJ2-4; D remains unclear. The CDR3 runs 13 residues. Trimming took 3 bases from V and 0 from J, leaving 3 bases between them. The CDR3 sequence is CASSFQAKNIQYF. The CDR3 DNA follows: TGTGCCAGCAGTTTCCAAGCCAAAAACATTCAGTACTTC.

This chain connects TRBV20-1 to TRBJ2-5, with D possibly TRBD2 on 6 matching bases. V dropped 5 bases and J dropped 5 bases, with 9 bases sitting between them. Germline-derived CDR1 and CDR2 are DFQATT and SNEGSKA (reference sequence). The CDR3 runs to 11 residues. CDR3 bases: TGCAGTGCTCAGAGCGGGGAGACCCAGTACTTC. Amino acid sequence: CSAQSGETQYF.

The chain has TRBV9 and TRBJ1-3; no clear D gene. This CDR3 is built from 15 residues. The germline CDR1 and CDR2 sequences are SGDLS and YYNGEE. Trimming pared 4 bases from V and 0 bases from J, leaving 11 bases between. The CDR3 sequence is CASSPRLSSGNTIYF. In nucleotides, the CDR3 is TGTGCCAGCAGCCCCCGACTGAGCTCTGGAAACACCATATATTTT.

The rearrangement links TRBV5-1 to TRBJ2-3; D is unclear. V lost 0 bases and J 2 bases, leaving 7 bases between the germline ends. Germline assignment: CDR1 SGHRS and CDR2 YFSETQ. The CDR3 runs to 14 residues. The chain's CDR3 is CASSLDRNTDTQYF. The CDR3 nucleotides are TGCGCCAGCAGCTTGGACAGAAACACAGATACGCAGTATTTT.

This chain connects TRBV18 to TRBJ1-3; 7 bases are shared with TRBD1. In germline, CDR1 is KGHSH, CDR2 LQKENI. This CDR3 is built from 15 residues. With V trimmed by 2 bases and J by 3 bases, 4 bases remained unmatched. CDR3 DNA: TGTGCCAGCTCACCAGGGGACAGAGTTGGAAACACCATATATTTT. It is translated as CASSPGDRVGNTIYF.

J is TRBJ1-5 and V is TRBV4-1; 8 nucleotides match TRBD1. Trimming removed 0 bases from V and 6 bases from J; junction bases left unmatched: 7. The V gene's germline CDR1 is MGHRA and CDR2 YSYEKL. This CDR3 has 16 amino acids. This CDR3 is CASSQDGAGGGQPQHF. In DNA, the CDR3 is TGCGCCAGCAGCCAAGATGGGGCAGGGGGCGGTCAGCCCCAGCATTTT.

This clone was seen once. This chain joins TRBV9 and TRBJ2-1, with 9 bases matching TRBD2. This CDR3 region has 15 residues. Germline V gene lookup returns CDR1 SGDLS and CDR2 YYNGEE. Trimming removed 0 bases from V and 4 bases from J; junction bases left unmatched: 2. The CDR3 spells CASSVVAGAYNEQFF. The CDR3 nucleotides are TGTGCCAGCAGCGTAGTAGCGGGGGCTTACAATGAGCAGTTCTTC.

V gene TRBV27 combines with J gene TRBJ2-7; 9 positions agree with TRBD1. The length of the CDR3 is 14 residues. CDR1 is MNHEY, CDR2 SMNVEV, per germline (reference sequence). V lost 4 bases, J lost 5 bases, and 6 bases stayed unmatched. The CDR3 nucleotides read TGTGCCAGCAGTTCCCGGGACAGGGTGGACGAGCAGTACTTC. This codes for CASSSRDRVDEQYF.

This clone was counted between two and nine times. The rearrangement joins TRBV6-5 to TRBJ1-5; D possibly corresponds to TRBD1 (5 bases). V was shortened by 4 bases and J by 1 base, with 14 bases between the two germline ends. From germline, CDR1 is MNHEY and CDR2 SVGAGI. The CDR3 length is 16 residues. In DNA, the CDR3 is TGTGCCAGCAGTTTTGAACAGGTTTCGAGCAATCAGCCCCAGCATTTT. Its translation is CASSFEQVSSNQPQHF.

This chain joins TRBV2 and TRBJ2-1; 8 positions match TRBD2. This CDR3 region has 14 residues. V trimming: 7 bases; J trimming: 6 bases; junction bases outside the gene matches: 8. CDR1 is SNHLY and CDR2 is FYNNEI in the germline V gene. For the CDR3, the DNA is TGTGCCAGCACGGCTAGCGGGTTAAGCAATGAGCAGTTCTTC. Translated: CASTASGLSNEQFF.

This sequence joins TRBV7-2 and TRBJ1-1; perhaps TRBD1 as D (6 bases). V lost 5 bases and J lost 0, with 13 bases in between. The CDR3 runs 15 residues. Germline-derived CDR1 and CDR2 are SGHTA and FQGNSA. The CDR3 spells CASSISGTMNTEAFF. The CDR3 DNA follows: TGTGCCAGCAGCATCTCTGGGACAATGAACACTGAAGCTTTCTTT.

This clone was seen only once. A junction boundary mismatches the germline segment, possibly from a read error. This chain links TRBV10-3 with TRBJ2-7; TRBD1 matches 9 bases. Germline V gene data show CDR1 as ENHRY and CDR2 as SYGVKD. The CDR3 consists of 12 residues. The CDR3 DNA follows: TGTGCCATCAGTGAGCCGACAGGGGGGTCACACTTC. Amino acid sequence: CAISEPTGGSHF.